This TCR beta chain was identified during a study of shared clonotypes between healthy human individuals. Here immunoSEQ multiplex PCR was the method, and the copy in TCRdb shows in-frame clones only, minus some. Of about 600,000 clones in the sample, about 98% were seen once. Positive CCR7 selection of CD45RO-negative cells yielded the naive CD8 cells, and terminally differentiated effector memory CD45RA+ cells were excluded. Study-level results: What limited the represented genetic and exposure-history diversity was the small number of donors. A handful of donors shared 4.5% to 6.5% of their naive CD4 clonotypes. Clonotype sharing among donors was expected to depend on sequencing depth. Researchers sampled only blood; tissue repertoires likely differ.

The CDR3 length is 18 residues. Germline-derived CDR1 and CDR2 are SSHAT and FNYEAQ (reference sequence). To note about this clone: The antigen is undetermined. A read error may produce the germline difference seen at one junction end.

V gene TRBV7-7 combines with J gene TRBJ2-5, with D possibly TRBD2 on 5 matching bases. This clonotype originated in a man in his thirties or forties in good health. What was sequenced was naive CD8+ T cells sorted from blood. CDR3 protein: CASSPGLYGSPIQETQYF. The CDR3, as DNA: TGTGCTAGCAGCCCTGGACTGTACGGGTCCCCAATTCAAGAGACCCAGTACTTC.